This is a list of T cell receptor beta chains from one sample in a study of T-cell reconstitution after alpha-beta-depleted transplantation in children. TCRdb re-called the PCR reads through MiXCR, storing one row per CDR3 protein. The table lists 450,000 to 550,000 distinct CDR3 sequences, about 10% of them singletons. This sample comprised PBMCs, mostly from graft donor cells, obtained 180 days after TCRalphabeta/CD19-depleted stem cell transplant. The source is a female patient aged 2 to 10 who had a stem cell transplant for aplastic anemia, so the T cells may come from the graft donor. The conserved cysteine and the conserved F or W are not part of the CDR3 here. Not every row has a clone size; where given, it reads once, few, many or a size class.

clone_size j_call v_call cdr3_aa
NA TRBJ2-6 TRBV7-2 ASSSADGLSGANVLT
NA TRBJ2-5 TRBV7-9 ASSLVLAGEETQY
NA TRBJ1-1 TRBV12-3/TRBV12-4 ASSLRGRSTEAF
few TRBJ1-2 TRBV12-3/TRBV12-4 ASSSVGNSNYGYT
NA TRBJ1-2 TRBV5-1 ASSLTGGQGYGYT
NA TRBJ1-5 TRBV27 ASSSHRAGQSNHPQH
few TRBJ1-1 TRBV15 ATSRAGDAVEAF
NA TRBJ2-7 TRBV5-8 ASSGTSGDLYEQY
NA TRBJ2-1 TRBV5-1 ASSEPPEPHNEQF
few TRBJ2-1 TRBV28 ASSPGDTLWIAGGPHEQF
few TRBJ2-2 TRBV15 ATSSFRTGELF
few TRBJ1-6 TRBV6-1 ASKPDRGRSPLH
few TRBJ1-5 TRBV4-1 ASSQETSYNQPQH
NA TRBJ1-4 TRBV6-2/TRBV6-3 ASKTGRFNEKLF
few TRBJ2-3 TRBV12-3/TRBV12-4 ASSLGFLAGAGDTQY
NA TRBJ2-3 TRBV27 ASAGEHGDTQY
many TRBJ1-5 TRBV3-1 ASSQGGGPQH
few TRBJ1-1 TRBV5-1 ASSSGQIHGPEAF
many TRBJ2-1 TRBV5-6 ASSFGTGPTSGVVIRNEQF
few TRBJ1-1 TRBV7-2 ASSLKVTGYTEAF
few TRBJ2-7 TRBV4-3 ASSQAGTSGDPGTEQY
many TRBJ2-3 TRBV4-3 ASSQDRRGITDTQY
few TRBJ2-7 TRBV4-3 ASSQGGEKGKNEQY
NA TRBJ1-1 TRBV7-9 ASSLVPGQKDAEAF
few TRBJ2-3 TRBV29-1 SVVRSTDTQY